This T cell receptor (beta chain) is drawn from a study of T cells in Graves' hyperthyroidism and ophthalmopathy. Sample share makes this clonotype medium-sized. V gave up 6 bases and J gave up 4 bases; unmatched junction bases: 11. Germline lookup yields CDR1 DFQATT and CDR2 SNEGSKA (reference sequence). The CDR3 runs to 15 residues. Uncontrolled infection, other autoimmune disease, pregnancy or lactation excluded patients. There were TCR beta CDR3 regions amplified from RNA transcripts. The HTBI primer set drove a first-round RT-PCR of the TCR CDR3. Each CDR3 protein gets one entry after TCRdb re-called the multiplex PCR reads with MiXCR. The sample has roughly 35,000 distinct CDR3 sequences; around 52% are singletons.

The clonotype originates from a woman aged 40-49 years with Graves' ophthalmopathy. The sample comprised blood. The V and J genes are TRBV20-1 and TRBJ2-5; TRBD2 agrees at 10 bases. DNA of the CDR3: TGCAGTGCCCCTAGGCTAGCGGGAGTGGCAGAGACCCAGTACTTC. This codes for CSAPRLAGVAETQYF.